The following is a T cell receptor (beta chain) sequence with its context. It has no known antigen specificity. A much larger clone is a single base away; this may be a read error. Including the terminal cysteine and phenylalanine, the CDR3 comprises 15 residues. Only the CDR3 DNA stays, 45 bases, in frame from base 1. The data belong to a study of tumor-infiltrating lymphocytes in primary liver carcinoma (dated 2017 in TCRdb). In the study overall: The five patients, three men and two women aged 30 to 69 years, had hepatocellular carcinoma (four) or combined HCC and intrahepatic cholangiocarcinoma (one). The five patients had tumors staged T1-T3 N0M0, with maximum diameters ranging from about 4 to 11 cm. Each sample produced roughly 3.65 to 7.5 million productive TCRbeta reads, and read depth showed no significant difference between tissue types. Across five regions of each liver tumor, along with adjacent normal tissue and blood, the study brought together TCRbeta repertoire sequencing, expression microarrays and whole-exome sequencing. A total of approximately 35 specimens from 5 patients, comprising approximately 25 tumor regions, 5 adjacent noncancerous liver tissues and 5 peripheral blood samples, were covered by TCRbeta repertoire sequencing. Repertoires from technical replicates were highly reproducible, with mean shared-clone rates approximately 0.88 and correlation coefficients above 0.95.

What the work shows at the level of the full study, not this receptor alone: Only a few patients were included in the study, and the authors note that the findings should be validated in a larger study. Bulk unsorted samples precluded comparing CD4+ and CD8+ T cell repertoires. The top 250 clones made up a significantly larger repertoire fraction in tumors than in blood (p = 0.039). Pairs of tumor regions showed greater repertoire overlap (mean about 36%) than tumor-adjacent pairs (roughly 17%) or tumor-blood pairs (approximately 15%), which is consistent with antigen-driven expansion. Because only the TCR beta chain was sequenced and unpaired alpha chains were not captured, true repertoire diversity is likely underestimated.

Starting from 450 to 500 ng total RNA, TCRbeta-specific cDNA was produced by reverse transcription with a constant-region primer and ProtoScript II reverse transcriptase. Construction of the TCRbeta libraries relied on three nested rounds of multiplex PCR, following a slightly modified ARM-PCR procedure. Multiplex TRBV1-TRBV30 forward primers and a Cbeta reverse primer were used in the first two PCR rounds, each of which was run for 10 cycles. A final 25-cycle PCR with Deep VentR polymerase added sample barcodes and Illumina adapters. Before sequencing, amplicons of 200-500 bp were gel-purified using a QIAquick gel extraction kit. An Illumina HiSeq 2500 was used to sequence the TCRbeta amplicons, generating 250-bp paired-end reads. The study's own analysis went as follows. Quality trimming of reads was performed with Trimmomatic v0.33, and paired reads were merged with FLASH v1.2.11 so that full CDR3 sequences could be recovered. V, D and J germline segments were assigned to the rearranged TCRbeta sequences using MiGEC v1.2.1b. Clonotype statistics and Shannon-Wiener diversity indices were calculated with VDJtools v1.0.0. Except for diversity analysis, only the 250 most abundant clonotypes of each sample were used in subsequent analyses to reduce sampling bias. TCRdb redid the processing of the public reads, applying fastp at Q25 and MiXCR, and retained in-frame beta chains. Identical CDR3 proteins give one entry, which carries the most common genes and DNA. It is TCRdb's table, rather than the study itself, that gives the V and J calls and clone size. Recorded for this sample are more than 70,000 distinct CDR3 sequences; under 75% of them occurred a single time. Approximately 27% of the sample belongs to the ten largest clones.

Without any cell sorting, total RNA and DNA were co-extracted from about 20-30 mg of bulk tissue using the AllPrep DNA/RNA mini kit. Between November 2015 and March 2016, roughly 5 patients in China with histopathologically diagnosed primary liver carcinoma had their tumors surgically resected. Patients had chronic HBV infection and were treatment-naive at sampling. Pieces of fresh tumor and adjacent tissue were cut in half, with one half kept in RNAlater at -80 degrees C and the other half sent for histology. The sample comprised tumor-adjacent normal liver tissue. The chain is made from TRBV12-3 or TRBV12-4 and TRBJ1-5, with TRBD1 perhaps the D gene, on 6 matching bases. The sequence came from a man aged 40-55 years with primary liver carcinoma and hepatitis B virus infection. The nucleotide sequence reads as follows: TGTGCCAGCAGCCCAACAGGGAGATTCAATCAGTCCCAGCATTTT. This sequence encodes CASSPTGRFNQSQHF.